The rows below give T cell receptor beta chains drawn from one sample of a study of regulatory T cells in long-lasting Graves disease. TCRdb re-analysed the multiplex PCR reads in MiXCR, keeping a single row per CDR3 protein. This table holds around 450,000 distinct CDR3 sequences, 15% to 20% found once. Separately, the same data were catalogued under a study of T cells in Graves' hyperthyroidism and ophthalmopathy.

The material was peripheral blood mononuclear cells (PBMCs), obtained at new diagnosis, from a patient treated with antithyroid drugs. These receptors came from a middle-aged man with Graves disease. CDR3s include the opening cysteine and the closing phenylalanine or tryptophan. The D gene is left open where the match is weak. Not all rows give a size; the values are once, few, many and, for expanded clones, a class.

D	V	size	J	CDR3	DNA
TRBD1	TRBV18	many	TRBJ2-7	CASSTGQGAVDEQYF	TGTGCCAGCTCAACCGGACAGGGAGCGGTCGACGAGCAGTACTTC
NA	TRBV18	many	TRBJ1-1	CASSPQKVGGNTEAFF	TGTGCCAGCTCACCCCAGAAGGTGGGGGGGAACACTGAAGCTTTCTTT
TRBD1	TRBV5-1	NA	TRBJ1-2	CASSLEQTGVYGYTF	TGCGCCAGCAGCTTGGAACAGACAGGGGTGTATGGCTACACCTTC
NA	TRBV28	NA	TRBJ1-2	CASSRHGTVNYGYTF	TGTGCCAGCAGTCGTCACGGGACGGTGAACTATGGCTACACCTTC
TRBD1	TRBV20-1	many	TRBJ2-7	CSAARDRVRAAYEQYF	TGCAGTGCTGCCCGGGACAGGGTAAGGGCCGCCTACGAGCAGTACTTC
TRBD1	TRBV7-3	few	TRBJ1-3	CASSPLRGQTGNTIYF	TGTGCCAGCAGCCCCTTGAGGGGGCAGACTGGAAACACCATATATTTT
NA	TRBV18	many	TRBJ1-5	CASSVQGYGNQPQHF	TGTGCCAGCTCAGTTCAGGGGTATGGCAATCAGCCCCAGCATTTT
NA	TRBV3-1	many	TRBJ2-1	CASSQEIGEQFF	TGTGCCAGCAGCCAGGAGATAGGTGAGCAGTTCTTC
NA	TRBV24-1	NA	TRBJ2-7	CATSDLIAGTAIYEQYF	TGTGCCACCAGTGATTTGATCGCGGGGACTGCGATCTACGAGCAGTACTTC
NA	TRBV6-1	few	TRBJ1-3	CASRRTIQDEGNTIYF	TGTGCCAGCAGGCGTACGATACAGGACGAGGGAAACACCATATATTTT
NA	TRBV27	many	TRBJ2-1	CASSFSSGYSYIYNEQFF	TGTGCCAGCAGTTTCAGTAGCGGTTATTCATACATCTACAATGAGCAGTTCTTC
NA	TRBV12-3/TRBV12-4	few	TRBJ1-2	CASSLRRIYGCTF	TGTGCCAGCAGTTTAAGACGGATCTATGGCTGCACCTTC
NA	TRBV7-3	many	TRBJ1-6	CASSLDTAYNSPLHF	TGTGCCAGCAGCTTAGATACCGCATATAATTCACCCCTCCACTTT